This T cell receptor (beta chain) was captured by sequencing in a study of blood T cell repertoires in COVID-19. This table comes from immunoSEQ multiplex PCR, and its TCRdb copy is limited to in-frame clones, with some not included. Among about 300,000 clones listed, roughly 89% were seen once. Germline V gene sequence: CDR1 LNHDA, CDR2 SQIVND (reference sequence). The CDR3 runs to 14 residues. V was pared by 6 bases and J by 1 base, with 4 bases of the junction left unmatched. The sample consisted of PBMCs or T cells enriched from blood (not recorded which). This chain connects TRBV19 to TRBJ2-3, with 7 bases aligning to TRBD1. The receptor comes from a woman aged 18-30 years with acute COVID-19. CDR3 nucleotide sequence: TGTGCCAGTAGCAAAACAGGGGGCACAGATACGCAGTATTTT. The encoded protein is CASSKTGGTDTQYF.